Shown below are 25 T cell receptor beta chains from a single sample sequenced in a study of blood T cell repertoires in COVID-19. Data came from immunoSEQ multiplex PCR; TCRdb stores just in-frame clones and leaves some out. The sample lists some 350,000 clones, around 86% occurring once. Material: peripheral blood. These receptor sequences come from a woman aged 50 to 60 with COVID-19, enrolled during active disease.

The rearrangement links TRBV19 to TRBJ2-1, with TRBD2 identical over 9 bases. The V gene's germline CDR1 is LNHDA and CDR2 SQIVND (reference sequence). The CDR3 is made up of 15 amino acids. Trimming cost V 5 bases and J 5 bases; bases outside gene matches: 7. CDR3 in amino acids: CASSYGTSLNNEQFF. As DNA, the CDR3 is TGTGCCAGTAGTTACGGGACTAGCCTTAACAATGAGCAGTTCTTC.

In this sample, this clone turned up once. This chain uses TRBV20-1 with TRBJ2-7; tentatively, D is TRBD1 (5 bases). Trimming removed 3 bases from V and 0 bases from J, with 18 bases in between. Germline V gives CDR1 DFQATT, CDR2 SNEGSKA (reference sequence). This CDR3 region has 16 residues. As DNA, the CDR3 is TGCAGTGCTAGTAGGTCGGCGGCCCAGGGCTCCTACGAGCAGTACTTC. It encodes CSASRSAAQGSYEQYF.

This chain links TRBV5-4 with TRBJ2-3, with 15 positions matching TRBD2. The CDR3 sequence is 17 residues long. After removal of 4 bases from V and 1 base from J, the junction contained 4 bases not matched to a gene. CDR1 and CDR2 (germline): SGHNT, YYREEE (reference sequence). The CDR3 DNA reads as TGTGCCAGCAGCACGGGACTAGCGGGAGGACGCACAGATACGCAGTATTTT. It is translated as CASSTGLAGGRTDTQYF. Looking up the rest from reference TRBV5-4 and TRBJ2-3 gives the full variable domain: ETGVTQSPTHLIKTRGQQVTLRCSSQSGHNTVSWYQQALGQGPQFIFQYYREEENGRGNFPPRFSGLQFPNYSSELNVNALELDDSALYLCASSTGLAGGRTDTQYFGPGTRLTVL.

J is TRBJ2-1 and V is TRBV14; D gene uncertain. Germline CDR1 reads SGHDN; CDR2 reads FVKESK. The germline V and J ends were trimmed by 4 bases and 12 bases, with 25 bases remaining between them. The CDR3 is 16 amino acids. The CDR3 nucleotides are TGTGCCAGCAGCCCTCGGAAGACACTGGGTACAATCGGGCAGTTCTTC. Protein sequence: CASSPRKTLGTIGQFF.

The chain couples TRBV21-1 to TRBJ2-5; the D call of TRBD1 is as the table states it, not checked on the DNA. TRBV21-1 is a listed pseudogene. This CDR3 has 17 amino acids. The CDR3 region is CASSKGRGRPLQETQYF. The CDR3 nucleotides read TGTGCCAGCAGCAAAGGTAGGGGGCGGCCCTTACAAGAGACCCAGTACTTC.

The rearrangement links TRBV6-1 to TRBJ2-7, with 10 bases identical to TRBD2. CDR3 length equals 16 residues. Germline V gives CDR1 MNHNS, CDR2 SASEGT. V lost 4 bases, J lost 3 bases, and 9 bases stayed unmatched. In DNA, the CDR3 is TGTGCCAGCAGTGGGGCGGTAGCGGGAGGAAGCTACGAGCAGTACTTC. Its protein product is CASSGAVAGGSYEQYF.

This clone occurred once. The J gene is TRBJ2-4, the V gene TRBV7-9; 15 bases are shared with TRBD2. The V and J ends lost 0 bases and 16 bases, in that order; junction bases with no gene match: 10. CDR3 length: 16 residues. Germline CDR1 SEHNR, CDR2 FQNEAQ (reference sequence). CDR3 loop: CASSLAGAGLAGGLYF. In nucleotides, the CDR3 is TGTGCCAGCAGCTTAGCTGGGGCTGGACTAGCGGGAGGGCTATACTTC.

The J gene is TRBJ2-5, the V gene TRBV15; D gene uncertain. Looked up from germline, CDR1 is LNHNV and CDR2 is YYDKDF (reference sequence). Trimming stripped 2 bases from V and 4 bases from J, with 8 bases between. The CDR3 runs to 13 residues. CDR3 bases: TGTGCCACCAGCAGACTAGGCATAGAGACCCAGTACTTC. Its translation: CATSRLGIETQYF.

This chain connects TRBV6-2 or TRBV6-3 to TRBJ1-6; D ambiguous. Germline CDR1 and CDR2: MNHEY and SVGEGT. V dropped 2 bases and J dropped 10 bases, with 12 bases sitting between them. This CDR3 is built from 14 residues. The CDR3 spells CASSYAEVTSPLHF. In DNA, the CDR3 is TGTGCCAGCAGTTACGCGGAGGTAACATCACCCCTCCACTTT.

The chain couples TRBV7-9 to TRBJ1-6, with D tentatively TRBD1 (5 bases). The CDR3 extends over 16 amino acids. Trimming pared 4 bases from V and 6 bases from J, leaving 16 bases between. The germline V gene has CDR1 SEHNR and CDR2 FQNEAQ (reference sequence). The CDR3 protein is CASSSGAGERNSPLHF. The CDR3, as DNA: TGTGCCAGCAGCTCCGGAGCGGGGGAACGTAATTCACCCCTCCACTTT.

The chain joins TRBV7-9 to TRBJ2-7; 7 bases fit TRBD1. V was clipped by 7 bases and J by 2 bases; unmatched bases: 8. CDR1 is SEHNR, CDR2 FQNEAQ, per germline (reference sequence). The CDR3 is 14 amino acids. The CDR3 DNA reads as TGTGCCAGCATCAAGACAGGGACCCCCTACGAGCAGTACTTC. Protein sequence: CASIKTGTPYEQYF. The full variable domain, in which reference TRBV7-9 and TRBJ2-7 provide the parts outside the CDR3, is DTGVSQNPRHKITKRGQNVTFRCDPISEHNRLYWYRQTLGQGPEFLTYFQNEAQLEKSRLLSDRFSAERPKGSFSTLEIQRTEQGDSAMYLCASIKTGTPYEQYFGPGTRLTVT.

This rearrangement joins TRBV18 to TRBJ2-1, with a tentative D call TRBD1 (5 bases). Germline CDR1 and CDR2: KGHSH and LQKENI. Trimming removed 1 base at V and 4 bases at J, with 14 bases between. This CDR3 has 16 amino acids. CDR3 protein: CASSPQRTPGYNEQFF. CDR3 DNA: TGTGCCAGCTCACCACAGAGGACACCCGGATACAATGAGCAGTTCTTC.

This clone was counted only a few times. The chain links TRBV25-1 to TRBJ2-7; 7 bases agree with TRBD2. V trimming: 4 bases; J trimming: 2 bases; junction bases outside the gene matches: 8. The CDR3 has 15 residues. Germline assignment: CDR1 MGHDK and CDR2 SYGVNS. CDR3 in amino acids: CASSGYSGATYEQYF. CDR3 DNA: TGTGCCAGCAGTGGGTACAGCGGGGCAACCTACGAGCAGTACTTC.

V usage is TRBV4-2 and J usage is TRBJ1-4, with TRBD1 matching 8 bases. The germline V gene has CDR1 LGHNA and CDR2 YNFKEQ. Trimming at V came to 4 bases and at J to 8 bases, leaving 6 bases not matched to a gene. The CDR3 has 14 residues. The CDR3 here is CASSPGQGREKLFF. The CDR3 region has the DNA TGTGCCAGCAGCCCTGGACAGGGCAGGGAAAAACTGTTTTTT.

V usage is TRBV21-1 and J usage is TRBJ1-2. TRBV21-1 is shown as a pseudogene. The CDR3 is made up of 17 amino acids. The CDR3 bases are TGTGCCAGCAGCAAAGCGCTGAGGGGGGGAATGGACTATGGCTACACCTTC. Its translation: CASSKALRGGMDYGYTF.

This sequence joins TRBV7-6 and TRBJ2-7, with TRBD2 matching over 7 bases. This CDR3 is 15 amino acids long. Trimming cost V 0 bases and J 6 bases; bases outside gene matches: 8. The V gene's germline CDR1 is SGHVS and CDR2 FNYEAQ. The CDR3 nucleotides read TGTGCCAGCAGCTTAGCCGGGACTACCGCCGGCGAGCAGTACTTC. Translation: CASSLAGTTAGEQYF.

This chain joins TRBV7-2 and TRBJ1-4; D gene uncertain. Between the trimmed V and J ends, which lost 6 bases and 2 bases, there was a span of 16 bases. The CDR3 consists of 16 residues. The V gene's germline CDR1 is SGHTA and CDR2 FQGNSA. The DNA of the CDR3 is TGTGCCAGCAGAACCGGTCTGGGCAGGACTAATGAAAAACTGTTTTTT. Translating gives CASRTGLGRTNEKLFF.

This clone was counted only a few times. The chain is built from TRBV12-5 and TRBJ1-1, with D tentatively TRBD1 (5 bases). The germline CDR1 and CDR2 sequences are LGHNT and FRNRAP. The V and J ends lost 5 bases and 2 bases respectively, with 18 bases between them. There are 16 residues in the CDR3. CDR3 sequence reads: CASGSNTLRANTEAFF. The DNA for the CDR3 is TGTGCTAGTGGTAGTAATACCCTCAGGGCAAACACTGAAGCTTTCTTT.

On this clone itself: The same CDR3 arises from other DNA sequences in this sample as well. J is TRBJ1-1 and V is TRBV6-1; D perhaps matches TRBD1 (6 bases). Germline loops: CDR1 MNHNS, CDR2 SASEGT. V gave up 2 bases and J gave up 0 bases, with 7 bases separating them. The CDR3 is 14 residues long. This CDR3 is CASSEQGMNTEAFF. The CDR3 DNA reads as TGTGCCAGCAGTGAACAGGGGATGAACACTGAAGCTTTCTTT.

The chain employs TRBV29-1 and TRBJ2-1; 12 bases align to TRBD2. CDR1 and CDR2 (germline): SQVTM, ANQGSEA. The ends lost 0 bases at V and 7 bases at J; junction bases unmatched: 7. The CDR3 runs 16 residues. The CDR3 here is CSVEDRASGRVNEQFF. CDR3 DNA sequence: TGCAGCGTTGAAGATCGGGCTAGCGGGAGGGTTAATGAGCAGTTCTTC.

The chain couples TRBV6-4 to TRBJ2-1; TRBD2 is a possible D gene (6 bases). CDR1 is MRHNA, CDR2 SNTAGT, per germline. Trimming took off 0 bases at V and 10 bases at J, with 16 bases between the two ends. The CDR3 spans 15 residues. CDR3 residues: CASSDSGRVGGEQFF. The DNA for the CDR3 is TGTGCCAGCAGTGACTCCGGCAGGGTCGGGGGAGAGCAGTTCTTC.

CDR3 bases: TGTGCCAGAACTCCCCCGGGACTAGCGGGAGGGCCGGACAATGAGCAGTTCTTC. Amino acids: CARTPPGLAGGPDNEQFF. The gene calls are TRBV19 and TRBJ2-1; TRBD2 matches 16 bases. V lost 9 bases, J lost 5 bases, and 13 bases stayed unmatched. CDR1 and CDR2 (germline): LNHDA, SQIVND (reference sequence). The CDR3 runs to 18 residues.

The CDR3 DNA follows: TGCGCCAGCAGCCAAGATGAGTACAATCAGCCCCAGCATTTT. The encoded protein is CASSQDEYNQPQHF. V and J are TRBV4-1 and TRBJ1-5; D is unresolved. Germline V gene lookup returns CDR1 MGHRA and CDR2 YSYEKL. The CDR3 has 14 amino acids. Trimming removed 0 bases at V and 3 bases at J, with 6 bases between.

The chain combines TRBV7-9 with TRBJ1-1; TRBD1 matches 8 bases. After removal of 1 base from V and 4 bases from J, the junction contained 8 bases not matched to a gene. There are 16 residues in the CDR3. Germline V gene data show CDR1 as SEHNR and CDR2 as FQNEAQ (reference sequence). CDR3 bases: TGTGCCAGCAGCTTAGTAGGCAGGGGGCGAAGCACTGAAGCTTTCTTT. It codes for CASSLVGRGRSTEAFF.

This chain links TRBV13 with TRBJ2-7; 9 nucleotides match TRBD1. Germline CDR1 PRHDT, CDR2 FYEKMQ (reference sequence). The CDR3 totals 16 residues. The V segment lost 1 base and the J segment 6 bases; nucleotides outside the gene matches: 10. CDR3 region: CASSLVGGQGGGEQYF. The CDR3 DNA follows: TGTGCCAGCAGCTTAGTTGGGGGACAGGGCGGAGGCGAGCAGTACTTC.